This T cell receptor beta chain was captured by sequencing in a study of read filtering for tumor transcriptome and immune sequencing. Study context: IR-seq gave about 4 to 10.27 million TCR reads per sample; RNA-seq gave roughly 80 to 1,300.

The CDR3 totals 17 residues. V was clipped by 5 bases and J by 5 bases; unmatched bases: 12. Germline V gene sequence: CDR1 SEHNR, CDR2 FQNEAQ (reference sequence). This library used approximately 390 ng RNA and molecular barcoded adaptors spanning alpha/delta and beta/gamma chains. A single record per CDR3 protein comes from TCRdb applying MiXCR to the reads. Of tens of thousands of distinct CDR3 sequences listed, roughly an eighth are singletons. This clonotype was counted ten times or more. The gene calls are TRBV7-9 and TRBJ2-2; 9 positions agree with TRBD2. Sequences were obtained from a population of CD138-negative cells sorted from bone marrow. The source is a donor aged 40 or older with multiple myeloma. Here the CDR3 DNA reads TGTGCCAGCAGCCCTGGCTCTAGCGGGATAGGTACCGGGGAGCTGTTTTTT. Translated, it gives CASSPGSSGIGTGELFF.